This T cell receptor beta chain was obtained from a study of cytomegalovirus exposure and HLA in healthy donors. Researchers ran the PCR with 60 Vbeta and 13 Jbeta primers. Profiled with immunoSEQ multiplex PCR; TCRdb holds only in-frame clones, not every one. The sample yields over 130,000 clones, approximately 84% seen once. This CDR3 spans 14 amino acids. Between the trimmed V and J ends, which lost 5 bases and 2 bases, there was a span of 12 bases. Germline V gives CDR1 SEHNR, CDR2 FQNEAQ (reference sequence). This clone came up a few times. The sequence derives from a man aged 25-45 years in good health and CMV-seropositive. This sequence joins TRBV7-9 and TRBJ1-1; D is ambiguous. Source material: PBMCs. CDR3 DNA: TGTGCCAGCAGCCACGCGGGGATCAACACTGAAGCTTTCTTT. It translates to CASSHAGINTEAFF.